This T cell receptor (beta chain) originates from a study of CD8 T cells in Susac syndrome. Findings of the study overall: As the study acknowledged, the number of individuals who were part of its TCR sequencing and HLA analysis was relatively small.

TCR beta was sequenced from blood CD8+ and CD4+ T cells. The control group consisted of healthy donors matched for age and sex. RNA was extracted with the RNeasy kit, and a quantity of about 0.45 to 1 ug was reverse transcribed using random hexamers. Across 54 Vbeta and 13 Jbeta, TCR beta CDR3 was amplified with immunoSEQ multiplex PCR. TCRdb re-called the immunoSEQ multiplex PCR reads through MiXCR, storing one row per CDR3 protein. The profile shows approximately 150,000 distinct CDR3 sequences, approximately 94% of them singletons. V was trimmed by 5 bases and J by 4 bases, leaving 9 bases between them. The length of the CDR3 is 11 residues. The germline CDR1 and CDR2 sequences are DFQATT and SNEGSKA (reference sequence). In regard to this clonotype: Its antigen is currently unknown.

V usage is TRBV20-1 and J usage is TRBJ2-7; D might be TRBD2 (5 bases). The sample consisted of CD4+ T cells from PBMCs. This TCR came from a human donor in good health. The CDR3 spells CSAQDWYEQYF. The CDR3 DNA is TGCAGTGCTCAGGACTGGTACGAGCAGTACTTC.